This entry lists 21 T cell receptor beta chains sequenced from one sample in a study of breast tumors, draining lymph nodes, adjacent tissues. The lymph nodes were axillary draining lymph nodes from breast cancer patients. TCRdb passed the multiplex PCR reads through MiXCR, listing each CDR3 protein once. The data contain some 110,000 distinct CDR3 sequences, less than 40% of them seen just once; the ten biggest clones take up 4.5% to 7%. The sequencing input was axillary lymph node tissue. These receptors were collected from a female donor with breast cancer. Some clones in this sample may be carry-over from other donors' samples.

This clonotype is a singleton in its sample. In DNA form, the CDR3 reads TGCAGTGCTAGAGCTCCCGGGACAGATTCTACCGGGGAGCTGTTTTTT. Amino acids: CSARAPGTDSTGELFF. The rearrangement links TRBV20-1 to TRBJ2-2; 7 bases fit TRBD1. V gave up 1 base and J gave up 5 bases; unmatched junction bases: 10. Germline CDR1 reads DFQATT; CDR2 reads SNEGSKA (reference sequence). The CDR3 contains 16 residues.

This clonotype was recorded at least ten times. The V call is TRBV5-1, the J call TRBJ2-7; D remains ambiguous. Trimming left V 3 bases short and J 0 bases short, with 7 bases between. This CDR3 is 13 amino acids long. The germline V gene encodes CDR1 SGHRS and CDR2 YFSETQ. CDR3 coding DNA: TGCGCCAGCAGCTCAGACGGCTCCTACGAGCAGTACTTC. Translating gives CASSSDGSYEQYF.

This clonotype was counted only a few times. This chain connects TRBV5-8 to TRBJ1-1, with D possibly being TRBD1 (6 bases). CDR3 length equals 15 residues. The ends were cut back, 2 bases at V and 8 bases at J, with 19 bases in the middle. Germline V gives CDR1 SGHTS, CDR2 YDEGEE. DNA for the CDR3: TGTGCCAGCAGCTTCTGGGAGACCTCAGGGGCAGAAGCTTTCTTT. Protein sequence: CASSFWETSGAEAFF. Variable domain in full (rest from reference TRBV5-8 and TRBJ1-1): EAGVTQSPTHLIKTRGQQATLRCSPISGHTSVYWYQQALGLGLQFLLWYDEGEERNRGNFPPRFSGRQFPNYSSELNVNALELEDSALYLCASSFWETSGAEAFFGQGTRLTVV.

This clonotype was counted ten times or more. The chain's CDR3 is CASSEALTVNQPQHF. As DNA, the CDR3 is TGTGCCAGCAGTGAAGCGTTGACAGTGAATCAGCCCCAGCATTTT. The rearrangement links TRBV6-1 to TRBJ1-5, with TRBD1 as a possible D gene (5 bases). Germline assignment: CDR1 MNHNS and CDR2 SASEGT. The CDR3 sequence is 15 residues long. The V and J ends lost 0 bases and 4 bases respectively, with 10 bases between them.

At least ten counts were recorded for this clonotype. A much larger clone is a single base away; this may be a read error. V is TRBV25-1 and J is TRBJ2-5; D not certain. Trimming took off 7 bases at V and 0 bases at J, with 0 bases between the two ends. This CDR3 comprises 10 residues. The germline V gene encodes CDR1 MGHDK and CDR2 SYGVNS. The CDR3 DNA reads as TGTGCCAGCAACCAAGAGACCCAGTACTTC. Protein product: CASNQETQYF.

This clonotype was seen many times. V and J are TRBV5-6 and TRBJ1-4; D ambiguous. Germline V gene lookup returns CDR1 SGHDT and CDR2 YYEEEE. CDR3 length: 14 amino acids. Trimming pared 2 bases from V and 7 bases from J, leaving 12 bases between. The CDR3 nucleotides are TGTGCCAGCAGCTTAGCGGGAATTGTTGAAAAACTGTTTTTT. Protein sequence: CASSLAGIVEKLFF.

This clonotype was recorded many times. The genes are TRBV20-1 and TRBJ2-5, with D perhaps matching TRBD2 (6 bases). CDR1 and CDR2 from the germline V gene are DFQATT and SNEGSKA (reference sequence). Deletions cut 2 bases from V and 1 base from J, with 11 bases between. The CDR3 is 14 residues long. For the CDR3, the DNA is TGCAGTGCTAGAAGGGGCGGGACCCAAGAGACCCAGTACTTC. Its protein is CSARRGGTQETQYF.

The table lists this clonotype with many counts. J is TRBJ1-1 and V is TRBV20-1, with 7 bases that match TRBD1. The CDR3 is 13 amino acids. Germline assignment: CDR1 DFQATT and CDR2 SNEGSKA (reference sequence). Unmatched junction bases numbered 3, after V lost 5 bases and J lost 0 bases. In nucleotides, the CDR3 is TGCAGTGCTTACACAGGGGTGAACACTGAAGCTTTCTTT. Translated, it gives CSAYTGVNTEAFF.

This clonotype was recorded at least ten times. This chain links TRBV4-1 with TRBJ1-2; D call uncertain. Germline V gene sequence: CDR1 MGHRA, CDR2 YSYEKL. CDR3 length: 13 residues. V gave up 0 bases and J gave up 7 bases, with 9 bases separating them. The CDR3 region is CASSQEAGFGYTF. The DNA of the CDR3 is TGCGCCAGCAGCCAAGAAGCCGGGTTTGGCTACACCTTC.

This clonotype has ten or more counts. This rearrangement joins TRBV6-5 to TRBJ1-2, with 7 bases lining up with TRBD1. Germline trimming cut 6 bases from V and 3 bases from J; bases unmatched to any gene: 7. The CDR3 extends over 14 amino acids. Germline assignment: CDR1 MNHEY and CDR2 SVGAGI. CDR3 in DNA: TGTGCCAGCAGGAGACAGGGCCGTGACTATGGCTACACCTTC. Translation gives CASRRQGRDYGYTF.

Regarding this clonotype: This may arise from a read error, as a much more abundant clone is one base away. This chain uses TRBV4-1 with TRBJ2-4, with D maybe TRBD1 (6 bases). CDR1 MGHRA and CDR2 YSYEKL come from the germline V gene. Trimming stripped 2 bases from V and 8 bases from J, with 13 bases between. This CDR3 is 14 amino acids long. CDR3 sequence reads: CASSQLGGQDIQYF. CDR3 bases: TGCGCCAGCAGCCAACTAGGGGGACAAGACATTCAGTACTTC.

In this sample, this clonotype turned up a few times. At one end, the junction sequence differs from germline, possibly due to a read error. The rearrangement joins TRBV9 to TRBJ2-7; 8 positions match TRBD1. Germline V gene data show CDR1 as SGDLS and CDR2 as YYNGEE. The CDR3 runs 16 residues. CDR3 nucleotides: TGCGCCAGCAGCTCGGACCCGCGGACAGGGTATATGGAGCAGTACTTC. Protein: CASSSDPRTGYMEQYF.

A word on this clonotype: A much larger clone differs by one base, so this may be a read error. V is TRBV6-5 and J is TRBJ2-1; no clear D gene. Per germline, CDR1 MNHEY and CDR2 SVGAGI. This CDR3 has 13 residues. The CDR3 DNA follows: TGTGCCAGCAGTCACTCCGCAGGAAATGAGCAGCTCTTC. Its translation: CASSHSAGNEQLF.

This chain uses TRBV20-1 with TRBJ2-7; TRBD2 aligns across 7 bases. The germline V gene encodes CDR1 DFQATT and CDR2 SNEGSKA (reference sequence). V dropped 3 bases and J dropped 5; count of bases not matched to a gene: 10. This CDR3 has 14 amino acids. The CDR3 region is CSARRGGSYHEQYF. DNA of the CDR3: TGCAGTGCTAGGAGGGGCGGGAGCTACCACGAGCAGTACTTC.

The sample holds a few counts of this clonotype. This sequence joins TRBV2 and TRBJ1-1; no definite D call. CDR3 size: 13 residues. Germline CDR1 SNHLY, CDR2 FYNNEI. Trimming pared 3 bases from V and 3 bases from J, leaving 8 bases between. The CDR3 is CASSERIYTEAFF. CDR3 sequence (DNA): TGTGCCAGCAGTGAGCGGATTTACACTGAAGCTTTCTTT. The variable domain in full, completed from reference TRBV2 and TRBJ1-1, reads EPEVTQTPSHQVTQMGQEVILRCVPISNHLYFYWYRQILGQKVEFLVSFYNNEISEKSEIFDDQFSVERPDGSNFTLKIRSTKLEDSAMYFCASSERIYTEAFFGQGTRLTVV.

This clonotype has a count of ten or more. The rearrangement uses TRBV5-6 and TRBJ2-3; TRBD1 matches 8 bases. V shed 2 bases, J shed 2 bases, and the junction held 7 bases outside the gene matches. Germline V gives CDR1 SGHDT, CDR2 YYEEEE. The CDR3 is 16 amino acids. The CDR3 is CASSFAGTGVTDTQYF. The CDR3 DNA is TGTGCCAGCAGCTTCGCCGGGACAGGTGTCACAGATACGCAGTATTTT. The full variable domain, completed using reference TRBV5-6 and TRBJ2-3, is DAGVTQSPTHLIKTRGQQVTLRCSPKSGHDTVSWYQQALGQGPQFIFQYYEEEERQRGNFPDRFSGHQFPNYSSELNVNALLLGDSALYLCASSFAGTGVTDTQYFGPGTRLTVL.

Points on this clonotype: Given a much more abundant clone one base away, this may be a read error. This chain links TRBV5-4 with TRBJ2-2; TRBD2 agrees at 8 bases. Germline CDR1 and CDR2: SGHNT and YYREEE (reference sequence). This CDR3 is 14 amino acids long. CDR3 DNA sequence: TGTGCCAGCAGCCTCCGGGGGGGCACCAGGGAGCTGTTTTTT. Protein product: CASSLRGGTRELFF.

The gene calls are TRBV28 and TRBJ1-1; no definite D call. Trimming cost V 3 bases and J 1 base, with 6 bases left between them. This CDR3 region has 13 residues. CDR1 MDHEN and CDR2 SYDVKM come from the germline V gene. CDR3 sequence: CASSFRGNTEAFF. In nucleotides, the CDR3 is TGTGCCAGCAGTTTTCGGGGGAACACTGAAGCTTTCTTT.

This clonotype was seen repeatedly, ten times or more. J is TRBJ2-2 and V is TRBV9; 11 bases align to TRBD2. V shed 3 bases, J shed 10 bases, and the junction held 23 bases outside the gene matches. The CDR3 is 20 amino acids. Germline-derived CDR1 and CDR2 are SGDLS and YYNGEE. CDR3 loop: CASSAPGGVAGLAALTELFF. CDR3 bases: TGTGCCAGCAGCGCCCCAGGGGGGGTTGCGGGACTAGCGGCTTTGACGGAGCTGTTTTTT.

This clonotype was found many times. The CDR3 coding sequence is TGTGCCAGCAGCTTAGAGGGGGGCGCCAAAAACATTCAGTACTTC. This translates into CASSLEGGAKNIQYF. J is TRBJ2-4 and V is TRBV13, with D perhaps being TRBD1 or TRBD2 (6 bases each). The CDR3 contains 15 residues. Germline assignment: CDR1 PRHDT and CDR2 FYEKMQ (reference sequence). Trimming took 1 base from V and 1 from J, leaving 8 bases between them.

This clonotype was counted between two and nine times. This may arise from a read error, as a much more abundant clone is one base away. The DNA is omitted, as the CDR3 cannot be located on it reliably, and the CDR3 follows TCRdb's listing. The CDR3 protein is CASSVGLGAYEQSF. The chain uses TRBV9 and TRBJ2-7; TRBD1 is the table's D call, not checked against the DNA. The CDR3 adds up to 14 amino acids, both ends counted. Per the germline V gene, CDR1 is SGDLS and CDR2 is YYNGEE.